These T cell receptor beta chains were read from a single sample in a study of OX40 agonist ivuxolimab in advanced cancers. The table came from immunoSEQ multiplex PCR; TCRdb's copy has only in-frame clones and leaves some out. The repertoire consists of about 100,000 clones, with 84% occurring once and the leading ten covering less than 5.5%. Sample: CD4+ or CD8+ T cells sorted from blood, taken in a trial of the OX40 agonist ivuxolimab. These receptors were taken from an adult with an advanced solid tumor such as melanoma, head and neck, liver or kidney cancer. The CDR3 runs from the conserved cysteine through the conserved F or W. The D gene is left open where the match is weak. Clone size appears in some rows only: once, few, many, or a class for an expanded clone.

d_gene: TRBD2; abundance: .; j_gene: TRBJ2-1; v_gene: TRBV7-6; CDR3aa: CASSPTGTSGSNEQFF; CDR3nt: TGTGCCAGCAGCCCCACAGGGACTAGCGGGAGCAATGAGCAGTTCTTC
d_gene: .; abundance: .; j_gene: TRBJ2-1; v_gene: TRBV29-1; CDR3aa: CSVDPGSLSYNEQFF; CDR3nt: TGCAGCGTTGACCCGGGTAGCCTCTCCTACAATGAGCAGTTCTTC
d_gene: TRBD2; abundance: .; j_gene: TRBJ2-7; v_gene: TRBV5-4; CDR3aa: CASSAGLAGVYEQYF; CDR3nt: TGTGCCAGCAGCGCAGGACTAGCGGGAGTTTACGAGCAGTACTTC
d_gene: .; abundance: .; j_gene: TRBJ2-2; v_gene: TRBV4-3; CDR3aa: CASSQDLGIPGELFF; CDR3nt: TGCGCCAGCAGCCAAGATCTTGGTATCCCCGGGGAGCTGTTTTTT
d_gene: .; abundance: few; j_gene: TRBJ1-3; v_gene: TRBV6-1; CDR3aa: CASREVGSGNTIYF; CDR3nt: TGTGCCAGCAGGGAAGTAGGCTCTGGAAACACCATATATTTT
d_gene: .; abundance: .; j_gene: TRBJ2-7; v_gene: TRBV7-9; CDR3aa: CASSTHINRERKSYEQYF; CDR3nt: TGTGCCAGCAGCACCCACATCAACAGGGAAAGGAAATCCTACGAGCAGTACTTC
d_gene: .; abundance: .; j_gene: TRBJ2-6; v_gene: TRBV30; CDR3aa: CAWTPGRGSSGANVLTF; CDR3nt: TGTGCCTGGACCCCCGGCAGAGGGAGCTCTGGGGCCAACGTCCTGACTTTC
d_gene: TRBD1; abundance: .; j_gene: TRBJ2-5; v_gene: TRBV11-3; CDR3aa: CASSPGTGAQETQYF; CDR3nt: TGTGCCAGCAGCCCCGGGACAGGGGCGCAAGAGACCCAGTACTTC
d_gene: .; abundance: few; j_gene: TRBJ1-1; v_gene: TRBV7-9; CDR3aa: CASSPETGTGNTEAFF; CDR3nt: TGTGCCAGCAGTCCCGAAACCGGGACCGGGAACACTGAAGCTTTCTTT
d_gene: TRBD2; abundance: .; j_gene: TRBJ2-3; v_gene: TRBV6-5; CDR3aa: CASSSGLDTDTQYF; CDR3nt: TGTGCCAGCAGTTCGGGACTAGATACTGATACGCAGTATTTT
d_gene: .; abundance: .; j_gene: TRBJ2-3; v_gene: TRBV30; CDR3aa: CAWERTSTDTQYF; CDR3nt: TGTGCTTGGGAGAGGACGAGCACAGATACGCAGTATTTT
d_gene: TRBD2; abundance: .; j_gene: TRBJ2-2; v_gene: TRBV7-8; CDR3aa: CASSLLAGGPNTGELFF; CDR3nt: TGTGCCAGCAGCTTATTGGCGGGGGGACCGAACACCGGGGAGCTGTTTTTT
d_gene: .; abundance: .; j_gene: TRBJ2-7; v_gene: TRBV5-1; CDR3aa: CASSWAGDEQYF; CDR3nt: TGCGCCAGCAGCTGGGCTGGCGACGAGCAGTACTTC
d_gene: .; abundance: .; j_gene: TRBJ2-1; v_gene: TRBV7-2; CDR3aa: CASSRNTNEQFF; CDR3nt: TGTGCCAGCAGCAGAAACACCAATGAGCAGTTCTTC
d_gene: .; abundance: .; j_gene: TRBJ1-1; v_gene: TRBV29-1; CDR3aa: CSVILNTEAFF; CDR3nt: TGCAGCGTTATTCTGAACACTGAAGCTTTCTTT
d_gene: .; abundance: .; j_gene: TRBJ2-3; v_gene: TRBV7-2; CDR3aa: CASSPLADTQYF; CDR3nt: TGTGCCAGCAGCCCCCTCGCAGATACGCAGTATTTT
d_gene: .; abundance: .; j_gene: TRBJ1-4; v_gene: TRBV4-2; CDR3aa: CASSPQVATNEKLFF; CDR3nt: TGTGCCAGCAGCCCCCAGGTTGCAACTAATGAAAAACTGTTTTTT
d_gene: .; abundance: .; j_gene: TRBJ2-3; v_gene: TRBV12-5; CDR3aa: CASGSQTDTQYF; CDR3nt: TGTGCTAGTGGTTCTCAGACAGATACGCAGTATTTT
d_gene: .; abundance: .; j_gene: TRBJ2-2; v_gene: TRBV11-2; CDR3aa: CASSLDWEPGELFF; CDR3nt: TGTGCCAGCAGCTTAGATTGGGAACCCGGGGAGCTGTTTTTT
d_gene: .; abundance: .; j_gene: TRBJ1-3; v_gene: TRBV15; CDR3aa: CATSRGGSSGNTIYF; CDR3nt: TGTGCCACCAGCAGAGGCGGGAGCTCTGGAAACACCATATATTTT
d_gene: .; abundance: few; j_gene: TRBJ1-3; v_gene: TRBV20-1; CDR3aa: CSARGGNTIYF; CDR3nt: TGCAGTGCTAGGGGCGGAAACACCATATATTTT
d_gene: TRBD1; abundance: .; j_gene: TRBJ2-3; v_gene: TRBV2; CDR3aa: CASTSDRATDTQYF; CDR3nt: TGTGCCAGCACCTCTGACAGGGCCACAGATACGCAGTATTTT
d_gene: TRBD1; abundance: .; j_gene: TRBJ1-2; v_gene: TRBV15; CDR3aa: CATSTPLEGDRGSNYGYTF; CDR3nt: TGTGCCACCAGCACACCCCTGGAGGGTGACAGGGGCTCCAACTATGGCTACACCTTC
d_gene: .; abundance: .; j_gene: TRBJ2-1; v_gene: TRBV18; CDR3aa: CASSPPSGGDEQFF; CDR3nt: TGTGCCAGCTCACCACCGAGCGGAGGGGATGAGCAGTTCTTC